This T cell receptor (beta chain) was documented in a study of blood T cell repertoires in COVID-19. Study-wide background: T cells, B-cell-depleted T cells, or PBMCs supplied cDNA or gDNA.

This CDR3 has 12 amino acids. The V end was cut by 0 bases, the J end by 7 bases, with 5 bases between. Germline V gene data show CDR1 as SGHRS and CDR2 as YFSETQ. Some clones are missing from TCRdb's copy, which holds only in-frame ones; the method was immunoSEQ multiplex PCR. The data show under 75,000 clones, 65% to 85% seen once. The rearrangement joins TRBV5-1 to TRBJ2-1; D ambiguous. This TCR derives from a human donor in a cohort sampled during active COVID-19. The specimen was peripheral blood. The CDR3 DNA is TGCGCCAGCAGCTTGGCCGAGAATGAGCAGTTCTTC. Its translation is CASSLAENEQFF.